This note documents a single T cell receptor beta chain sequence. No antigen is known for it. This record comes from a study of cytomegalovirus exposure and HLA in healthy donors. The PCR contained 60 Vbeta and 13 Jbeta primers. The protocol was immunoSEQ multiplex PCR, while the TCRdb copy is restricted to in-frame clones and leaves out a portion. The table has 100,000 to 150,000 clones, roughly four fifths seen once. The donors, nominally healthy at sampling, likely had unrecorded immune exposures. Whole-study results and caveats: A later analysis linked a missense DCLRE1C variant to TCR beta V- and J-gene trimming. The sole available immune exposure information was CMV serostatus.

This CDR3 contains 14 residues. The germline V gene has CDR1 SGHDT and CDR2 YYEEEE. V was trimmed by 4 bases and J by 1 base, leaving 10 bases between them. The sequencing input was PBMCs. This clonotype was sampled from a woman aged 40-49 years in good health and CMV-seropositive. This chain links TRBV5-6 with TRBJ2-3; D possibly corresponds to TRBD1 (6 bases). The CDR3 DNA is TGTGCCAGCAGCGGCAGGGGCCGCACAGATACGCAGTATTTT. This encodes CASSGRGRTDTQYF.